The 2 T cell receptor beta chains below come from one sample, sequenced in a study of T cells in Graves' hyperthyroidism and ophthalmopathy. RNA transcripts yielded amplified TCR beta CDR3 regions. First-round RT-PCR with HTBI primers amplified the TCR CDR3 region. TCRdb reprocessed the multiplex PCR reads via MiXCR and lists one record per CDR3 protein. This table holds fewer than 350,000 distinct CDR3 sequences, about 16% found once. The material sequenced was blood. The origin of the receptors is a woman aged 50 to 60 with Graves' hyperthyroidism that later progressed to Graves' ophthalmopathy.

This clonotype was counted many times. This chain connects TRBV5-1 to TRBJ2-3; 7 bases align to TRBD2. The CDR3 has 14 amino acids. Germline values: CDR1 SGHRS, CDR2 YFSETQ. The J segment lost 2 bases and the V segment lost 4 bases, leaving 4 bases of the junction unmatched. The CDR3 region has the DNA TGCGCCAGCAGCCTACGGGGGGACACAGATACGCAGTATTTT. Its translation is CASSLRGDTDTQYF.

This sequence joins TRBV6-1 and TRBJ2-7; 13 nucleotides agree with TRBD2. Per germline, CDR1 MNHNS and CDR2 SASEGT. This CDR3 has 17 residues. V trimming: 6 bases; J trimming: 5 bases; junction bases outside the gene matches: 13. The CDR3 loop is CASSRPRLGTSGNEQYF. The CDR3 region has the DNA TGTGCCAGCAGCCGGCCCCGGTTGGGGACTAGCGGGAACGAGCAGTACTTC.